This T cell receptor (beta chain) appears in the sequencing data of a study of blood T cell repertoires in COVID-19. At the level of the study: The samples span acute and convalescent COVID-19 from the United States, Italy and Spain.

Produced via immunoSEQ multiplex PCR; TCRdb's table is partial and in-frame only. The sample contains roughly 87,000 clones, roughly four fifths of which appear only once. V was clipped by 2 bases and J by 4 bases; unmatched bases: 0. The CDR3 length is 13 residues. CDR1 SGHRS and CDR2 YFSETQ come from the germline V gene. The specimen was peripheral blood. The TCR sequence derives from a woman between 65 and 79 years old with acute or convalescent COVID-19. The chain recombines TRBV5-1 with TRBJ1-5, with 7 bases lining up with TRBD1. The CDR3 sequence: CASSLQGNQPQHF. DNA of the CDR3: TGCGCCAGCAGCTTACAGGGGAATCAGCCCCAGCATTTT. Full variable domain (rest looked up from reference TRBV5-1 and TRBJ1-5): KAGVTQTPRYLIKTRGQQVTLSCSPISGHRSVSWYQQTPGQGLQFLFEYFSETQRNKGNFPGRFSGRQFSNSRSEMNVSTLELGDSALYLCASSLQGNQPQHFGDGTRLSIL.